This record covers a single TCR beta chain. The assay was immunoSEQ multiplex PCR, and TCRdb's table has in-frame clones only and misses some. Of around 53,000 clones listed, almost 90% are singletons. The entry originates in a study of OX40 agonist ivuxolimab in advanced cancers. Germline loops: CDR1 SGHTA, CDR2 FQGNSA. This CDR3 is built from 15 residues. V trimming: 1 base; J trimming: 1 base; junction bases outside the gene matches: 3. V usage is TRBV7-2 and J usage is TRBJ2-5; 7 positions match TRBD1. Sample: CD4+ or CD8+ T cells sorted from blood, taken in a trial of the OX40 agonist ivuxolimab. The receptor was isolated from an adult with an advanced solid tumor such as melanoma, head and neck, liver or kidney cancer. CDR3 DNA sequence: TGTGCCAGCAGCTTAGTCGACAGGGCCCAAGAGACCCAGTACTTC. Amino acids: CASSLVDRAQETQYF.